This T cell receptor (beta chain) was recovered during a study of T cells after yellow fever vaccination. Study-level information: In the case of low-cell-number fractions, SMART-Seq v4 Ultra Low Input was used for preparation.

A process of 5'RACE template switching, which added a universal primer site and UMIs, was used to make TCR cDNA. TCRdb independently ran MiXCR on the 5' RACE reads; one entry per CDR3 protein. The sample holds some 350,000 distinct CDR3 sequences, about 4% seen once. This clonotype was observed a handful of times. Its antigen is unknown. Trimming took off 2 bases at V and 0 bases at J, with 12 bases between the two ends. This CDR3 region has 16 residues. Findings and caveats of the study: By day 5 rather than day 15, the secondary response had peaked, though it was weaker.

Sequences were derived from PBMCs, sampled 5 days after the yellow fever booster vaccination. The chain uses TRBV12-3 or TRBV12-4 and TRBJ2-3, with D unresolved. The origin of this receptor is a man aged 18 to 29 who received the YFV17D yellow fever vaccine. DNA for the CDR3: TGTGCCAGCAGTTTATTTCGGAGCCTTAGCACAGATACGCAGTATTTT. It encodes CASSLFRSLSTDTQYF.